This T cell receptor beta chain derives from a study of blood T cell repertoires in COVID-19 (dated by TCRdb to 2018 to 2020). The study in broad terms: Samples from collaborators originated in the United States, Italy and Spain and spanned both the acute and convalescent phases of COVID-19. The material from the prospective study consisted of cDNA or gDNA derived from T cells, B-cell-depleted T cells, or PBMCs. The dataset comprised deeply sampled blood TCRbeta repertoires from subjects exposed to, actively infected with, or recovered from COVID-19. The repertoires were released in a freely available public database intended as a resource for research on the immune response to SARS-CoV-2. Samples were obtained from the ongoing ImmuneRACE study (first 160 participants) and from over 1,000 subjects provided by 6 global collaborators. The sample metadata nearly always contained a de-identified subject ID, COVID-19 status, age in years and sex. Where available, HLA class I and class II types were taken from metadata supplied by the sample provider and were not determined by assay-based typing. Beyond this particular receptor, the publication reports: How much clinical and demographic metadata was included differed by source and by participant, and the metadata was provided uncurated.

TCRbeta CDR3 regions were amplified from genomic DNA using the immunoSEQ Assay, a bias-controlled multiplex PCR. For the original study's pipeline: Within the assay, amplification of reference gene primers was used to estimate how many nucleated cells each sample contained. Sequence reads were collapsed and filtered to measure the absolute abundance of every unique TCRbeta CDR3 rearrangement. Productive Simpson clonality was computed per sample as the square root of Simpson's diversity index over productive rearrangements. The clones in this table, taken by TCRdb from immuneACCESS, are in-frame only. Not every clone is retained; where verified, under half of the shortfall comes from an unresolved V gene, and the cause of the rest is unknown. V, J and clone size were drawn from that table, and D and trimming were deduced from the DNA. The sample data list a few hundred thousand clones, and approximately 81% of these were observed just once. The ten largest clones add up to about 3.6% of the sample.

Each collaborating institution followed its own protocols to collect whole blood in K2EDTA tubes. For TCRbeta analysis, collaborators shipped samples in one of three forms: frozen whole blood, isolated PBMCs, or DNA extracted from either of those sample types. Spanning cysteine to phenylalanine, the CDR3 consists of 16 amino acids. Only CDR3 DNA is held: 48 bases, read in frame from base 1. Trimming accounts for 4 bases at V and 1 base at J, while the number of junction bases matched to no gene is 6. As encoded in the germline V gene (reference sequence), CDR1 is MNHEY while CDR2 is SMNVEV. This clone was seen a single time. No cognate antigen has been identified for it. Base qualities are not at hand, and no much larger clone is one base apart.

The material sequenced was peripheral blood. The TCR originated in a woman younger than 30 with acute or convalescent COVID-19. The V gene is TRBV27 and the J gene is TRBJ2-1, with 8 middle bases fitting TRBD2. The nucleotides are TGTGCCAGCAGTTCCTCGGGGACTAGTTCCTACAATGAGCAGTTCTTC. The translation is CASSSSGTSSYNEQFF.